The 14 T cell receptor beta chains below all came from one sample that was sequenced in a study of blood T cell repertoires in COVID-19. The repertoire was sequenced with immunoSEQ multiplex PCR; TCRdb's copy has only in-frame clones and lacks some. Found here are 400,000 to 450,000 clones, less than 95% of them singletons; the top ten hold around 0.6%. Sample: PBMCs or T cells enriched from blood (not recorded which). These receptors all stem from a man aged 18 to 35 who had recovered from COVID-19.

This clone was counted only a few times. V is TRBV5-6 and J is TRBJ2-7; 13 positions match TRBD2. V was clipped by 2 bases and J by 3 bases; unmatched bases: 11. This CDR3 has 18 amino acids. CDR1 and CDR2 (germline): SGHDT, YYEEEE. The CDR3 spells CASSLRTSGRDTIYEQYF. The CDR3 coding sequence is TGTGCCAGCAGCTTACGGACTAGCGGGAGAGATACCATCTACGAGCAGTACTTC.

The CDR3 here is CASSEYIGDSLLSEAFF. DNA of the CDR3: TGTGCCAGCAGTGAATATATAGGGGACAGTCTTCTTTCTGAAGCTTTCTTT. This chain joins TRBV25-1 and TRBJ1-1; TRBD1 matches 7 bases. Germline V gene sequence: CDR1 MGHDK, CDR2 SYGVNS. The V segment lost 0 bases and the J segment 6 bases; nucleotides outside the gene matches: 13. The CDR3 contains 17 residues.

This clone was counted a single time. This sequence joins TRBV18 and TRBJ1-6; TRBD1 is a possible D gene (5 bases). The germline gives CDR1 KGHSH, CDR2 LQKENI. V was trimmed by 4 bases and J by 6 bases, leaving 13 bases between them. CDR3 length equals 15 residues. CDR3 bases: TGTGCCAGCTCACTCTTGCGGGACGTTAATTCACCCCTCCACTTT. Translated, it gives CASSLLRDVNSPLHF.

In nucleotides, the CDR3 is TGCGCCAGCAGCCAAGCCCTCTTATCAGGGGCCAACTATGGCTACACCTTC. Protein: CASSQALLSGANYGYTF. The chain is built from TRBV4-1 and TRBJ1-2, with a tentative D call TRBD1 (6 bases). The germline CDR1 and CDR2 sequences are MGHRA and YSYEKL. V was shortened by 1 base and J by 2 bases, with 17 bases between the two germline ends. The CDR3 has 17 residues.

This clone has a single count. The genes are TRBV2 and TRBJ1-1; D is perhaps TRBD1 (5 bases). The CDR3 totals 13 residues. Deletions cut 4 bases from V and 3 bases from J, with 9 bases between. Germline V CDR1 and CDR2: SNHLY, FYNNEI. CDR3 in DNA: TGTGCCAGCAGTGGTCGGGGGGACACTGAAGCTTTCTTT. This sequence encodes CASSGRGDTEAFF.

The gene calls are TRBV7-6 and TRBJ2-2; perhaps TRBD2 as D (5 bases). Trimming took off 5 bases at V and 3 bases at J, with 10 bases between the two ends. Germline V gives CDR1 SGHVS, CDR2 FNYEAQ. The CDR3 totals 14 residues. This CDR3 reads CASSTDFYTGELFF. The CDR3 DNA is TGTGCCAGCAGCACGGACTTCTACACCGGGGAGCTGTTTTTT.

CDR3 DNA sequence: TGTGCCAGTGGAGGACTAGCGGAGATGTACGAGCAGTTCTTC. This sequence encodes CASGGLAEMYEQFF. V gene TRBV7-2 combines with J gene TRBJ2-1; TRBD2 agrees at 10 bases. The germline V gene encodes CDR1 SGHTA and CDR2 FQGNSA. The V and J ends lost 9 bases and 10 bases, in that order; junction bases with no gene match: 12. CDR3 length: 14 amino acids.

The chain couples TRBV5-4 to TRBJ1-2; D ambiguous. V was trimmed by 0 bases and J by 2 bases, leaving 5 bases between them. This CDR3 is built from 13 residues. Per the germline V gene, CDR1 is SGHNT and CDR2 is YYREEE (reference sequence). In DNA, the CDR3 is TGTGCCAGCAGCTTGGGGCAGAACTATGGCTACACCTTC. This translates into CASSLGQNYGYTF.

This sequence joins TRBV4-1 and TRBJ1-1; a weak D match, TRBD1 (6 bases). The V end lost 0 bases, the J end lost 4 bases, and 15 bases lay between the germline ends. From germline, CDR1 is MGHRA and CDR2 YSYEKL. There are 16 residues in the CDR3. In DNA, the CDR3 is TGCGCCAGCAGCCAAGATATTGAGCAGGGGACCACTGAAGCTTTCTTT. This gives the protein CASSQDIEQGTTEAFF.

The chain carries TRBV24-1 and TRBJ2-7; D unresolved. The CDR3 loop spans 10 amino acids. The V gene's germline CDR1 is KGHDR and CDR2 SFDVKD. Deletions cut 5 bases from V and 4 bases from J, with 2 bases between. CDR3 residues: CATSAYEQYF. CDR3 nucleotides: TGTGCCACCAGTGCGTACGAGCAGTACTTC.

The chain uses TRBV4-1 and TRBJ2-1, with D perhaps matching TRBD2 (6 bases). V was clipped by 0 bases and J by 4 bases, with 19 bases between them. Germline values: CDR1 MGHRA, CDR2 YSYEKL. The CDR3 contains 18 residues. CDR3 in DNA: TGCGCCAGCAGCCAAGATCAGGGAGAAGCGGGCCGATACAATGAGCAGTTCTTC. Encoded protein: CASSQDQGEAGRYNEQFF.

Worth noting for this clone: Other DNA sequences in this sample translate to the same CDR3. The gene calls are TRBV5-1 and TRBJ1-5; 8 nucleotides line up with TRBD1. J lost 4 bases, V lost 2 bases, and 5 bases had no gene match. Per germline, CDR1 SGHRS and CDR2 YFSETQ. CDR3 length: 15 residues. The CDR3, as DNA: TGCGCCAGCAGCTTAGGGACAGGCCTGAATCAGCCCCAGCATTTT. Its translation: CASSLGTGLNQPQHF.

Turning to this clone: The sample holds other DNA sequences that translate to the same CDR3. V usage is TRBV9 and J usage is TRBJ1-3, with 9 bases aligning to TRBD1. The CDR3 runs to 15 residues. The ends lost 4 bases at V and 4 bases at J; junction bases unmatched: 6. The germline CDR1 and CDR2 sequences are SGDLS and YYNGEE. This chain's CDR3 is CASSLRQGGGNTIYF. CDR3 bases: TGTGCCAGCAGCTTAAGACAGGGGGGCGGAAACACCATATATTTT.

The CDR3 DNA sequence: TGTGCCAGTCCGACCGGGACAGGGGGAAAAGGTGGCTACACCTTC. This codes for CASPTGTGGKGGYTF. The genes are TRBV6-9 and TRBJ1-2, with 11 positions matching TRBD1. With 9 bases clipped from V and 7 bases from J, the junction kept 13 bases outside the gene matches. The CDR3 contains 15 residues. Germline CDR1 and CDR2: MNHGY and SVAAGI.